A selection of T cell receptor beta chains follows, all from one sample in a study of blood T cells in healthy people across ages. A single record per CDR3 protein comes from TCRdb applying MiXCR to the 5' RACE reads. Among over 600,000 distinct CDR3 sequences listed, 35% to 50% were seen once. Sequenced sample: blood. The receptors stem from a man older than 75 in good health. CDR3s include the opening cysteine and the closing phenylalanine or tryptophan. Fields, in order: V gene, J gene, clone size, D gene, CDR3 DNA, CDR3 protein. D genes are given only for firm matches. Only some rows state a clone size, as once, few, many or a class for expanded clones.

>TRBV7-2|TRBJ2-2|-|TRBD2
TGTGCCAGCAGCCCCACTAGCGGGAGCACCGGGGAGCTGTTTTTT
CASSPTSGSTGELFF
>TRBV7-2|TRBJ2-5|-|-
TGTGCCAGCAACTACCGAAGTCGTTCGGTCGTGGAGACCCAGTACTTC
CASNYRSRSVVETQYF
>TRBV3-1|TRBJ2-7|-|-
TGTGCCAGCAGTTTAGGGCCCCAGGGACGAAACGAGCAGTACTTC
CASSLGPQGRNEQYF
>TRBV3-1|TRBJ1-1|-|-
TGTGCCAGCAGCCATTCGGAGGGGGGACACACTGAAGCTTTCTTT
CASSHSEGGHTEAFF
>TRBV20-1|TRBJ2-5|few|-
TGCAGTGCTAGAGATAGTGGCAGGGTCGAGACCCAGTACTTC
CSARDSGRVETQYF
>TRBV4-1|TRBJ2-5|many|-
TGCGCCAGCAGCCAACCGATTCTCCCGGAGGCTGAGCAGTACTTC
CASSQPILPEAEQYF
>TRBV20-1|TRBJ2-7|-|-
TGCAGTGCCGTCCGGGGGGTTGGGGACAATGAGCAGTACTTC
CSAVRGVGDNEQYF
>TRBV27|TRBJ2-7|many|-
TGTGCCAGCAGTTGTGAGCGGTGCTCCGAGCAGTACTTC
CASSCERCSEQYF
>TRBV7-9|TRBJ2-1|few|-
TGTGCCAGCACCCTCACAGGGCTCAATGAGCAGTTCTTC
CASTLTGLNEQFF
>TRBV5-1|TRBJ2-1|-|TRBD1
TGCGCCAGCAGCGACGCAGGGGGCCTTAGCAATGAGCAGTTCTTC
CASSDAGGLSNEQFF
>TRBV6-5|TRBJ2-5|many|-
TGTGCCAGCAACCGTGGGGCGGCTCGAGAGACCCAGTACTTC
CASNRGAARETQYF
>TRBV6-1|TRBJ2-2|-|-
TGTGCCAGCAGTAACAGGGAAAACGGGGAGCTGTTTTTT
CASSNRENGELFF
>TRBV6-5|TRBJ1-6|-|TRBD1
TGTGCCAGCCGAATAGGGGGACAGGATTCACCCCTCCACTTT
CASRIGGQDSPLHF
>TRBV20-1|TRBJ2-1|-|TRBD2
TGCAGTGCTAGAGATTCGGCTAGCGGTCACAATGAGCAGTTCTTC
CSARDSASGHNEQFF
>TRBV28|TRBJ2-7|-|-
TGTGCCAGCAGCCTGGGGTCAGTGGGGGCGTACAATGAGCAGTACTTC
CASSLGSVGAYNEQYF
>TRBV30|TRBJ1-2|once|-
TGTGCAGTCCCGGGGCGGGGACTCAACTATGGCTACACCTTC
CAVPGRGLNYGYTF
>TRBV20-1|TRBJ2-3|-|TRBD2
TGCAGTGCTAGAGATCACCGGACTAGCGGGAACACAGATACGCAGTATTTT
CSARDHRTSGNTDTQYF
>TRBV10-2|TRBJ2-2|-|-
TGCGCCAGCAGTGAGCGGCTAGCTGGCGGGGAGCTGTTTTTT
CASSERLAGGELFF
>TRBV18|TRBJ2-7|few|TRBD2
TGTGCCAGCTCACCACTGGGACTAGCGGGACGCCCTGACGAGCAGTACTTC
CASSPLGLAGRPDEQYF
>TRBV3-1|TRBJ2-3|few|TRBD2
TGTGCCAGCAGCCAAGATTTGCGGGGGGTCATCACAGATACGCAGTATTTT
CASSQDLRGVITDTQYF
>TRBV19|TRBJ2-5|-|-
TGTGCCAGTAGTACCGGAGGACAGATCCGAAGGGAGACCCAGTACTTC
CASSTGGQIRRETQYF
>TRBV7-2|TRBJ2-4|-|-
TGTGCCAGCAGCTTAAATAGGGTATCCAAAAACATTCAGTACTTC
CASSLNRVSKNIQYF
>TRBV10-3|TRBJ2-1|-|TRBD2
TGTGCCACCAGTGAGCGGGGGGCCCGCCTAAACAATGAGCAGTTCTTC
CATSERGARLNNEQFF
>TRBV7-8|TRBJ2-1|-|TRBD2
TGTGCCAGCAGCTTAAATAGGGTAGCGGGGTCCCCGGGGTTATCCTACAATGAGCAGTTCTTC
CASSLNRVAGSPGLSYNEQFF
>TRBV10-1|TRBJ1-4|few|-
TGCGCCAGCGCGGCAGGGCTTAATGAAAAACTGTTTTTT
CASAAGLNEKLFF
>TRBV18|TRBJ2-3|-|-
TGTGCCAGCTCACCATTGGGGACTTCTAGCACAGATACGCAGTATTTT
CASSPLGTSSTDTQYF
>TRBV5-1|TRBJ2-1|-|TRBD2
TGCGCCAGCAGCTCCCAAATGACTAGCGGGGGGGCATACGGTGAGCAGTTCTTC
CASSSQMTSGGAYGEQFF
>TRBV15|TRBJ2-3|-|-
TGTGCCACCAGCGGACCCGGGACAAGCTCCACAGATACGCAGTATTTT
CATSGPGTSSTDTQYF
>TRBV12-3/TRBV12-4|TRBJ1-2|-|TRBD1
TGTGCCAGCAGTTCCCGGTGGGTCAGGGGGTATGGCTACACCTTC
CASSSRWVRGYGYTF
>TRBV12-3/TRBV12-4|TRBJ2-2|-|TRBD1
TGTGCCAGCAGATTTAGACAGGGTGTTACCGGGGAGCTGTTTTTT
CASRFRQGVTGELFF
>TRBV6-2/TRBV6-3|TRBJ2-7|-|-
TGTGCCAGCACCGGGCACTACGAGCAGTACTTC
CASTGHYEQYF
>TRBV12-3/TRBV12-4|TRBJ2-3|many|-
TGTGCCAGCAAGGAAGGGGCTGGGAACACAGATACGCAGTATTTT
CASKEGAGNTDTQYF
>TRBV5-1|TRBJ1-6|few|-
TGCGCCAGCAGCCAGGATAATTCACCCCTCCACTTT
CASSQDNSPLHF